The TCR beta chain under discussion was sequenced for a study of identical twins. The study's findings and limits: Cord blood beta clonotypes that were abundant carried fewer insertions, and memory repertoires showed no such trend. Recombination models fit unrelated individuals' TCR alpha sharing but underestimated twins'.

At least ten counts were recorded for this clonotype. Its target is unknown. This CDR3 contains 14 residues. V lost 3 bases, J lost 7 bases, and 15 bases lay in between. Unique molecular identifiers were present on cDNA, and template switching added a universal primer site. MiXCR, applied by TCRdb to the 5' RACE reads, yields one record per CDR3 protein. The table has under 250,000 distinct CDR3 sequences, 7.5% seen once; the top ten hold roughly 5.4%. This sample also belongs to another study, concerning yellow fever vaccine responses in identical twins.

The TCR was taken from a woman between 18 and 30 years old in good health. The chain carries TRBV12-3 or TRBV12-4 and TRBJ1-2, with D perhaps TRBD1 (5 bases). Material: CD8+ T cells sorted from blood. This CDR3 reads CASSLSPEGFGYTF. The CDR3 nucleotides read TGTGCCAGCAGTTTGTCCCCCGAGGGGTTTGGCTACACCTTC.